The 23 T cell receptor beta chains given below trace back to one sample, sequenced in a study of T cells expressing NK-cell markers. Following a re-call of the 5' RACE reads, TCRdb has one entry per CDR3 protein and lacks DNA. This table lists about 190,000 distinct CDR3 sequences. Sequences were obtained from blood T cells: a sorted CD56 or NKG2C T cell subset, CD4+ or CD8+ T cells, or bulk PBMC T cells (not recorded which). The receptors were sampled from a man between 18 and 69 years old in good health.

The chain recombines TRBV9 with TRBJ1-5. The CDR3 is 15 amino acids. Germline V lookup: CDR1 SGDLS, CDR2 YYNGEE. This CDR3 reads CASSLDLGANQPQHF.

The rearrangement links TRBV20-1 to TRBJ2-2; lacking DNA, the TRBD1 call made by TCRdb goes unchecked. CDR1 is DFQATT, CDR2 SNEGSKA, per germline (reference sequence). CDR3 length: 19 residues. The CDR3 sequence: CSARDGDRGTGVFAGELFF.

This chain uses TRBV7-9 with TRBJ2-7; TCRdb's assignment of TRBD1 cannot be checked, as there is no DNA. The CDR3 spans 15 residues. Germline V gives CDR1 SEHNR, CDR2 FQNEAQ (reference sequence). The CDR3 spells CASSTFDPGVTEQYF.

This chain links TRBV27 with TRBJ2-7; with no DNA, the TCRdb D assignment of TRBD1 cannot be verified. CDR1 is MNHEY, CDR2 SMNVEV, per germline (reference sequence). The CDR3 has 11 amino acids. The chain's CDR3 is CASSSGQAEYF.

The CDR3 here is CASSPLGAEQFF. The rearrangement uses TRBV6-2 or TRBV6-3 and TRBJ2-1; as DNA is missing, the TRBD1 call by TCRdb cannot be tested. The CDR3 totals 12 residues. Germline CDR1 reads MNHEY; CDR2 reads SVGEGT.

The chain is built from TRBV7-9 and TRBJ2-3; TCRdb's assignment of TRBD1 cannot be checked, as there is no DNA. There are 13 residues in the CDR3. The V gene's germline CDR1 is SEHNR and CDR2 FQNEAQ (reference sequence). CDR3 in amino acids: CASMTGLTDTQYF.

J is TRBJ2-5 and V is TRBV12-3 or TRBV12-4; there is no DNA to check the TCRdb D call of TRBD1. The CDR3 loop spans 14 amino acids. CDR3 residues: CASRPGQGPETQYF.

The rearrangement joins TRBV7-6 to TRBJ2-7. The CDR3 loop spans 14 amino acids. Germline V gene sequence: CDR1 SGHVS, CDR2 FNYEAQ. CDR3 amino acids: CASSPRGTSYEQYF.

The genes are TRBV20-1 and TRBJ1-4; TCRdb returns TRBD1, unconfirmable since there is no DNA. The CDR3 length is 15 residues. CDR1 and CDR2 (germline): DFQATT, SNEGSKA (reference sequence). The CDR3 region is CSAREEGQGTEKLFF.

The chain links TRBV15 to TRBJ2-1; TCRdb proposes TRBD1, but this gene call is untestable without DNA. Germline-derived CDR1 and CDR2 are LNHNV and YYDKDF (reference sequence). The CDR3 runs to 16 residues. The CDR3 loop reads CATSGDRERFKNEQFF.

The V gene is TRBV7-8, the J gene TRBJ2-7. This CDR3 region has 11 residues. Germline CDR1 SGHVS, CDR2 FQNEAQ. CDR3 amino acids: CASSSSVEQYF.

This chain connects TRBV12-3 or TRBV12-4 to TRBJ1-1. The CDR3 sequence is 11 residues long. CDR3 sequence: CASSLSSEAFF.

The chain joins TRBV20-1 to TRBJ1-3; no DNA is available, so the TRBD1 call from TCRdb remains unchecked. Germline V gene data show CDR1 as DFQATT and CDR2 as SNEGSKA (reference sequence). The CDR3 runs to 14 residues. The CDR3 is CSASGGSSGNTIYF.

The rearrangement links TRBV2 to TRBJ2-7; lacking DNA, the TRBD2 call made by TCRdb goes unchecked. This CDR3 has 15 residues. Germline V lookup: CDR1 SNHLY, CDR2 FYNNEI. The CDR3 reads CASSGEPGLSYEQYF.

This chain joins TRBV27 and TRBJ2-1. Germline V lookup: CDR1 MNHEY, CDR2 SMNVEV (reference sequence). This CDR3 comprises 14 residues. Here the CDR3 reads CASSPRPNLGEQFF.

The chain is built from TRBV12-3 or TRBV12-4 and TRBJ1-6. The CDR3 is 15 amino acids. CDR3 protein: CASTPAGRDNSPLHF.

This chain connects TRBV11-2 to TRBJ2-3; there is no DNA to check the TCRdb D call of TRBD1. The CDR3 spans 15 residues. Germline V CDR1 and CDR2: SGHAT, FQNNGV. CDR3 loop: CASSHLSFATDTQYF.

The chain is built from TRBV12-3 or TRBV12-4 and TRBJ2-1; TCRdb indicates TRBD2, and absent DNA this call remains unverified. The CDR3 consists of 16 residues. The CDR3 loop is CASSSNSGGRNNEQFF.

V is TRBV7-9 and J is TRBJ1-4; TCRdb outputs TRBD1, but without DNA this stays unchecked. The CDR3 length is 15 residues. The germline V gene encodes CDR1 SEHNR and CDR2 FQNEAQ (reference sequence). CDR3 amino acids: CASSLAEGAKEKLFF.

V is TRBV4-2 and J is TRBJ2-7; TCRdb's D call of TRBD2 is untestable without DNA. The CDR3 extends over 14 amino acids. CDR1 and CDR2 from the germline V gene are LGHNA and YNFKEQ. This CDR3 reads CASSQGLSSYEQYF.

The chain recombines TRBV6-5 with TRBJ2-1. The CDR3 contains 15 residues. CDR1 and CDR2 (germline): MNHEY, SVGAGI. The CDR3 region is CASSYSQENFNEQFF.

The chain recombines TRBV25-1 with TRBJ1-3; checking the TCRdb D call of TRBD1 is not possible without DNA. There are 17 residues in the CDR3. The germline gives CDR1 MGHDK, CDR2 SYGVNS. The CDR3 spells CASSAGQGPLSGNTIYF.

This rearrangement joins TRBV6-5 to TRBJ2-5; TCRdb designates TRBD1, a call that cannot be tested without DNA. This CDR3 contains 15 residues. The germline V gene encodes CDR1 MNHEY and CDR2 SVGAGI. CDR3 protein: CASSYVAGSWETQYF.